These 20 T cell receptor beta chains came from one sample sequenced in a study of blood T cell repertoires in COVID-19. Sequencing was performed with immunoSEQ multiplex PCR; in TCRdb, only in-frame clones are kept and a portion is missing. Of roughly 200,000 clones listed, roughly 88% are singletons. Specimen: peripheral blood. The receptors here all came from a human donor with active or convalescent COVID-19. The donor label of this sample is uncertain.

The chain employs TRBV6-5 and TRBJ2-3; D perhaps matches TRBD1 (6 bases). This CDR3 is built from 14 residues. CDR1 and CDR2 from the germline V gene are MNHEY and SVGAGI. Trimming shortened V by 2 bases and J by 4 bases, and 10 bases separated the two germline ends. The CDR3 DNA sequence: TGTGCCAGCAGTTACCAGAAGGGGGCAGATACGCAGTATTTT. Its translation is CASSYQKGADTQYF.

This rearrangement joins TRBV7-2 to TRBJ2-3, with D tentatively TRBD1 (5 bases). V was pared by 1 base and J by 2 bases, with 10 bases between. This CDR3 contains 15 residues. From germline, CDR1 is SGHTA and CDR2 FQGNSA. The CDR3 is CASSLGGRDTDTQYF. In nucleotides, the CDR3 is TGTGCCAGCAGCTTAGGCGGCAGGGACACAGATACGCAGTATTTT.

The rearrangement links TRBV7-2 to TRBJ2-5; 10 bases agree with TRBD2. The CDR3 has 15 amino acids. Germline CDR1 reads SGHTA; CDR2 reads FQGNSA. The V and J ends lost 1 base and 5 bases, in that order; junction bases with no gene match: 4. CDR3 sequence: CASSLGSGGMETQYF. The CDR3 DNA sequence: TGTGCCAGCAGCTTAGGTAGCGGGGGGATGGAGACCCAGTACTTC.

This clone was seen a single time. The chain carries TRBV2 and TRBJ2-3, with 11 bases aligning to TRBD2. CDR3 length: 17 amino acids. V gave up 4 bases and J gave up 4 bases; unmatched junction bases: 10. CDR1 is SNHLY and CDR2 is FYNNEI in the germline V gene. CDR3: CASSADKLAGDPDTQYF. As DNA, the CDR3 is TGTGCCAGCAGTGCTGACAAACTAGCGGGAGATCCAGATACGCAGTATTTT.

The chain couples TRBV28 to TRBJ2-7, with D possibly being TRBD1 (5 bases). This CDR3 region has 15 residues. In germline, CDR1 is MDHEN, CDR2 SYDVKM. V was cut by 3 bases and J by 3 bases, with 15 bases left in between. This CDR3 reads CASSFTAGIFYEQYF. DNA for the CDR3: TGTGCCAGCAGTTTCACGGCAGGGATCTTCTACGAGCAGTACTTC.

V gene TRBV6-5 combines with J gene TRBJ2-5; 10 nucleotides line up with TRBD2. There are 13 residues in the CDR3. Per germline, CDR1 MNHEY and CDR2 SVGAGI. The junction had 4 bases not matched to a gene; V was cut back by 5 bases and J by 7 bases. The CDR3 protein is CASSPKRGGTQYF. CDR3 nucleotides: TGTGCCAGCAGTCCCAAGCGGGGGGGGACCCAGTACTTC.

The rearrangement uses TRBV19 and TRBJ2-3; 8 nucleotides agree with TRBD2. J lost 2 bases, V lost 3 bases, and 4 bases had no gene match. The germline CDR1 and CDR2 sequences are LNHDA and SQIVND (reference sequence). CDR3 length: 15 residues. The CDR3 region has the DNA TGTGCCAGTAGTATTCCGGGGGGGGCCACAGATACGCAGTATTTT. Protein: CASSIPGGATDTQYF.

This chain connects TRBV19 to TRBJ1-6; D might be TRBD1 (5 bases). V gave up 3 bases and J gave up 6 bases, with 9 bases separating them. CDR1 LNHDA and CDR2 SQIVND come from the germline V gene (reference sequence). The CDR3 is 14 residues long. The CDR3 DNA reads TGTGCCAGTAGTATCGAGCAGGGTAATTCACCCCTCCACTTT. This codes for CASSIEQGNSPLHF.

CDR3 DNA: TGTGCCAGCAGCTCCTCGGATACGCAGTATTTT. Translating it yields CASSSSDTQYF. The genes are TRBV13 and TRBJ2-3; no clear D. The V end was cut by 4 bases, the J end by 6 bases, with 5 bases between. CDR1 PRHDT and CDR2 FYEKMQ come from the germline V gene (reference sequence). This CDR3 has 11 residues.

The rearrangement uses TRBV9 and TRBJ2-7, with TRBD2 as a possible D gene (5 bases). Trimming took 3 bases from V and 0 from J, leaving 7 bases between them. Germline V CDR1 and CDR2: SGDLS, YYNGEE. This CDR3 is 13 amino acids long. CDR3 sequence (DNA): TGTGCCAGCAGCGGACTACTCTCCTACGAGCAGTACTTC. Residues: CASSGLLSYEQYF.

In this sample, this clone turned up a few times. The V call is TRBV18, the J call TRBJ2-3, with 9 bases matching TRBD1. The length of the CDR3 is 16 residues. The junction had 5 bases not matched to a gene; V was cut back by 0 bases and J by 4 bases. The germline gives CDR1 KGHSH, CDR2 LQKENI. CDR3 sequence: CASSPPMTGGADTQYF. The DNA of the CDR3 is TGTGCCAGCTCACCACCGATGACAGGGGGAGCAGATACGCAGTATTTT.

The rearrangement links TRBV5-4 to TRBJ2-7; D might be TRBD2 (6 bases). The CDR3 is made up of 17 amino acids. The V end was cut by 5 bases, the J end by 3 bases, with 24 bases between. The germline V gene has CDR1 SGHNT and CDR2 YYREEE (reference sequence). CDR3 amino acids: CASSRRGGTQTLYEQYF. The CDR3 bases are TGTGCCAGCAGTCGCCGGGGCGGGACCCAAACTCTCTACGAGCAGTACTTC.

This sequence joins TRBV27 and TRBJ2-3; maybe TRBD1 (6 bases). Germline assignment: CDR1 MNHEY and CDR2 SMNVEV (reference sequence). The ends were cut back, 5 bases at V and 5 bases at J, with 11 bases in the middle. The CDR3 is 13 amino acids. CDR3 bases: TGTGCCAGCAGTAGAGGCAGGGGAGATACGCAGTATTTT. It codes for CASSRGRGDTQYF.

V usage is TRBV12-3 or TRBV12-4 and J usage is TRBJ2-3, with unresolved D. Trimming removed 4 bases from V and 7 bases from J, with 9 bases in between. The CDR3 length is 12 residues. Written as DNA, the CDR3 is TGTGCCAGCAGTTCCGTCCCCTATACGCAGTATTTT. Translating gives CASSSVPYTQYF.

A word on this clone: Other nucleotide sequences in the sample specify the same CDR3. The CDR3 region is CSVEWTLGSGGPLGGELFF. CDR3 DNA sequence: TGCAGCGTTGAATGGACCCTTGGTAGCGGGGGTCCTCTAGGGGGGGAGCTGTTTTTT. The chain employs TRBV29-1 and TRBJ2-2; 9 nucleotides agree with TRBD2. Losses at the gene ends were 2 bases for V and 8 bases for J; bases not matched to a gene: 21. The CDR3 spans 19 residues. Germline V gives CDR1 SQVTM, CDR2 ANQGSEA.

V is TRBV19 and J is TRBJ1-5, with 9 positions matching TRBD1. V was pared by 5 bases and J by 3 bases, with 5 bases of the junction left unmatched. The CDR3 sequence is 15 residues long. Germline V CDR1 and CDR2: LNHDA, SQIVND (reference sequence). CDR3 in amino acids: CASSYRGRFNQPQHF. The CDR3, as DNA: TGTGCCAGTAGTTACAGGGGGCGTTTCAATCAGCCCCAGCATTTT.

CDR3 sequence: CAWDRALRNTIYF. DNA for the CDR3: TGTGCCTGGGACAGGGCCCTGAGAAACACCATATATTTT. The J gene is TRBJ1-3, the V gene TRBV30; 7 positions agree with TRBD1. Germline CDR1 reads GTSNPN; CDR2 reads SVGIG (reference sequence). The CDR3 has 13 residues. After removal of 5 bases from V and 5 bases from J, the junction contained 6 bases not matched to a gene.

With regard to this clone: One end of the junction does not line up with germline, which may come from a read error. Other nucleotide sequences in the sample specify the same CDR3. This chain joins TRBV4-3 and TRBJ1-3; D is uncertain. Per germline, CDR1 LGHNA and CDR2 YSLEER. This CDR3 comprises 17 residues. The CDR3 is CASSQDPIDTYANTIYF. In nucleotides, the CDR3 is TGCGCCAGCAGTCAAGATCCAATTGACACTTACGCGAACACCATATATTTT.

The rearrangement joins TRBV28 to TRBJ2-7; D might be TRBD1 (6 bases). Germline-derived CDR1 and CDR2 are MDHEN and SYDVKM. The CDR3 covers 14 residues. Trimming pared 5 bases from V and 3 bases from J, leaving 14 bases between. The CDR3 sequence: CASSPINRDYEQYF. DNA for the CDR3: TGTGCCAGCAGTCCTATCAACAGGGACTACGAGCAGTACTTC. Combining the CDR3 with reference TRBV28 and TRBJ2-7 gives the whole variable domain DVKVTQSSRYLVKRTGEKVFLECVQDMDHENMFWYRQDPGLGLRLIYFSYDVKMKEKGDIPEGYSVSREKKERFSLILESASTNQTSMYLCASSPINRDYEQYFGPGTRLTVT.

The rearrangement joins TRBV9 to TRBJ1-2; D may be TRBD1 (5 bases). Germline CDR1 reads SGDLS; CDR2 reads YYNGEE. V was cut by 0 bases and J by 5 bases, with 17 bases left in between. There are 16 residues in the CDR3. The CDR3 spells CASSVAGQGGAYGYTF. The CDR3 bases are TGTGCCAGCAGCGTAGCTGGGCAGGGTGGGGCGTATGGCTACACCTTC.